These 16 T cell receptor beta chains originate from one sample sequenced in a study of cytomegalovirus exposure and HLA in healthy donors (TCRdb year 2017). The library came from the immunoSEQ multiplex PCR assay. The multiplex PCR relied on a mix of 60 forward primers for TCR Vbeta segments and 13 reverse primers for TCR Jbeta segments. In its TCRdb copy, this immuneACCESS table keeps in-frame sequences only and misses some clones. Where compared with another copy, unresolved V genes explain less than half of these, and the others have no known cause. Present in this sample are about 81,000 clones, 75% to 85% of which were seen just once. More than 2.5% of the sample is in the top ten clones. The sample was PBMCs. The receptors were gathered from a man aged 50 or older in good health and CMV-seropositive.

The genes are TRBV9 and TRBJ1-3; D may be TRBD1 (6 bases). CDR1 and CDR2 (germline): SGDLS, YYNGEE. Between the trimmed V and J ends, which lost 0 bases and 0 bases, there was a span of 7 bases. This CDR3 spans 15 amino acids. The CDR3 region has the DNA TGTGCCAGCAGCGTAGAAGGGGGCTCTGGAAACACCATATATTTT. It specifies CASSVEGGSGNTIYF.

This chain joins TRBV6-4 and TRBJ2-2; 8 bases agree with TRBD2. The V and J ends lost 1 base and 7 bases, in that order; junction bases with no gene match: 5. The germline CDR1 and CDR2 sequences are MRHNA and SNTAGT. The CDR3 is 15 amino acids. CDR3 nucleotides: TGTGCCAGCAGTGACTTCGCGGGAGGACACGGGGAGCTGTTTTTT. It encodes CASSDFAGGHGELFF.

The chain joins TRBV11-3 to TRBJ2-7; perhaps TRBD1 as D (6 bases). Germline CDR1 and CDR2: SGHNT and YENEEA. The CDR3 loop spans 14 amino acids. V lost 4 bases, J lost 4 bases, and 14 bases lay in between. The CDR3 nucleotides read TGTGCCAGCAGCTCCCGGGACACGGGATACGAGCAGTACTTC. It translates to CASSSRDTGYEQYF.

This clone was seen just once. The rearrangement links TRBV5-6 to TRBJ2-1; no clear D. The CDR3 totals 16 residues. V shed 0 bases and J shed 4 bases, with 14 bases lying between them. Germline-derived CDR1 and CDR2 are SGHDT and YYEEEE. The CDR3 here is CASSLGYILIYNEQFF. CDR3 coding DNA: TGTGCCAGCAGCTTGGGGTACATTCTTATATACAATGAGCAGTTCTTC.

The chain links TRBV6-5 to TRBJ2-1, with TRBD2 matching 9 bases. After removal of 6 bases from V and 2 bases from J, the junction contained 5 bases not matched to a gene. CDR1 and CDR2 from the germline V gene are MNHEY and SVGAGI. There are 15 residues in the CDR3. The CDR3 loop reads CASSLAGATYNEQFF. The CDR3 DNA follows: TGTGCCAGCAGCTTAGCGGGAGCCACCTACAATGAGCAGTTCTTC.

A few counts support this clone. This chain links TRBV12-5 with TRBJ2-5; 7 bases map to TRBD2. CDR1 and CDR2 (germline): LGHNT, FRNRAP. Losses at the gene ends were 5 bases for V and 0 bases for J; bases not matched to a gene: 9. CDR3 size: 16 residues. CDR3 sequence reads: CASGLAGRSYQETQYF. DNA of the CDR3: TGTGCTAGTGGTCTCGCCGGGAGGTCCTACCAAGAGACCCAGTACTTC.

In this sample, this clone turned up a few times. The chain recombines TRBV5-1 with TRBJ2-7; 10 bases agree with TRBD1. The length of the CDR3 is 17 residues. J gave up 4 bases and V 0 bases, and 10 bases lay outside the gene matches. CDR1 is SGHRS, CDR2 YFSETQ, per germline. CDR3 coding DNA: TGCGCCAGCAGCTTGGCCAAGTTCGGGACAGGGGATTACGAGCAGTACTTC. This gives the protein CASSLAKFGTGDYEQYF.

The CDR3 loop reads CASRGDRGLFEAFF. CDR3 DNA sequence: TGTGCCAGCAGAGGTGACAGGGGCTTGTTTGAAGCTTTCTTT. The V gene is TRBV2, the J gene TRBJ1-1; 8 nucleotides agree with TRBD1. The CDR3 has 14 residues. Germline lookup yields CDR1 SNHLY and CDR2 FYNNEI. The ends lost 6 bases at V and 7 bases at J; junction bases unmatched: 10.

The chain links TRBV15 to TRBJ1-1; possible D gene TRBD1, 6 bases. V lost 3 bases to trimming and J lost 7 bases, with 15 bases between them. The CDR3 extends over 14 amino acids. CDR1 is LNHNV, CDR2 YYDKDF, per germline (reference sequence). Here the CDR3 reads CATSRDGQQLEAFF. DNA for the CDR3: TGTGCCACCAGCAGGGACGGACAGCAACTTGAAGCTTTCTTT.

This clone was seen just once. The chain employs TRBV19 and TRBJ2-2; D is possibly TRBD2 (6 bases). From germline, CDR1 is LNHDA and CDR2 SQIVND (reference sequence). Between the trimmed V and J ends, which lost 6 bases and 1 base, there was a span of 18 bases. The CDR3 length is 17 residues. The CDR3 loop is CASSLWGVNLNTGELFF. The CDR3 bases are TGTGCCAGTAGCTTGTGGGGGGTCAACCTGAACACCGGGGAGCTGTTTTTT.

The CDR3 nucleotides read TGTGCCAGCAGCTTAGCGGGAGTCGGGAATGAGCAGTTCTTC. It codes for CASSLAGVGNEQFF. This chain uses TRBV7-8 with TRBJ2-1, with D perhaps matching TRBD2 (5 bases). CDR1 is SGHVS, CDR2 FQNEAQ, per germline. This CDR3 is 14 amino acids long. Trimming shortened V by 0 bases and J by 7 bases, and 10 bases separated the two germline ends.

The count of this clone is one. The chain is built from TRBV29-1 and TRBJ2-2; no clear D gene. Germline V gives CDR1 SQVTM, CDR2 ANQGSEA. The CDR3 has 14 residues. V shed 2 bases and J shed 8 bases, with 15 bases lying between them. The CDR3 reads CSVELVRSTGELFF. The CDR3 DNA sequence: TGCAGCGTTGAACTGGTTCGGTCGACTGGGGAGCTGTTTTTT.

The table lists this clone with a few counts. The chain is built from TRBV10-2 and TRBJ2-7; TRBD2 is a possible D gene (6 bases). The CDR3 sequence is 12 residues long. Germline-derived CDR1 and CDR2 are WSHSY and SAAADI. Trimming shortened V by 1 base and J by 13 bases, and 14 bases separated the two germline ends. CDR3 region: CASSEYSTGGYF. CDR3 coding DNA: TGCGCCAGCAGTGAGTACTCTACCGGGGGATACTTC.

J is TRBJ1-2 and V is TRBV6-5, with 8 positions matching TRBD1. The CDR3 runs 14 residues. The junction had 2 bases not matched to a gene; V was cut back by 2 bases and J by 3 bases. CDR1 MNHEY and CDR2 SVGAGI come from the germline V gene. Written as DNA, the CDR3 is TGTGCCAGCAGTTACATGGACAGGGACTATGGCTACACCTTC. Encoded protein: CASSYMDRDYGYTF.

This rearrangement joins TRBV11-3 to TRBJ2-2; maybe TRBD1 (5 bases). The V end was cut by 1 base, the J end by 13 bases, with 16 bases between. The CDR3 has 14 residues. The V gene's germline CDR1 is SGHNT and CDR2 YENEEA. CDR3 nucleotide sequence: TGTGCCAGCAGCTTAGCAGGAGCAACCAGGGTGCTGTTTTTT. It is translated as CASSLAGATRVLFF.

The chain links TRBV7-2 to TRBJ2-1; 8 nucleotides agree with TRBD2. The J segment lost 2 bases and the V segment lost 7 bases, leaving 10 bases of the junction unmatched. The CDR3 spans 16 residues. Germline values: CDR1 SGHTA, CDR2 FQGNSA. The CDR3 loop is CASTAEGSGTYNEQFF. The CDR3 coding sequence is TGTGCCAGCACCGCAGAAGGTAGCGGGACCTACAATGAGCAGTTCTTC.